This is a list of T cell receptor beta chains from one sample in a study of cytomegalovirus exposure and HLA in healthy donors. The table came from immunoSEQ multiplex PCR; TCRdb's copy has only in-frame clones and leaves some out. Found here are more than 45,000 clones; the top ten clones hold roughly a sixth. The specimen was PBMCs. Receptors originate from a male donor in good health and CMV-seronegative. Both conserved end residues are part of each CDR3. The D gene is left open where the match is weak.

TRBV5-6	TRBD2	TRBJ2-2	CASSLGLAGNTGELFF	TGTGCCAGCAGCCTGGGACTAGCGGGGAACACCGGGGAGCTGTTTTTT
TRBV5-6	TRBD1	TRBJ2-1	CASSPGTGGYNEQFF	TGTGCCAGCAGTCCCGGGACAGGGGGCTACAATGAGCAGTTCTTC
TRBV7-9	TRBD1	TRBJ1-6	CASSLGAGQVASPLHF	TGTGCCAGCAGCTTAGGGGCGGGACAGGTCGCTTCACCCCTCCACTTT
TRBV2	-	TRBJ1-2	CASIREPGQHYGYTF	TGTGCCAGCATCAGAGAACCGGGACAACACTATGGCTACACCTTC
TRBV10-1	-	TRBJ1-1	CASSEGGNTEAFF	TGCGCCAGCAGTGAAGGGGGGAACACTGAAGCTTTCTTT
TRBV29-1	-	TRBJ1-2	CSVGTGIPYGYTF	TGCAGCGTAGGTACAGGGATCCCCTATGGCTACACCTTC
TRBV2	-	TRBJ2-7	CASSVATYEQYF	TGTGCCAGCAGCGTTGCGACATACGAGCAGTACTTC
TRBV28	TRBD2	TRBJ2-1	CASSIHGLAGGSSYNEQFF	TGTGCCAGCAGTATCCATGGACTAGCGGGGGGGAGCTCCTACAATGAGCAGTTCTTC
TRBV2	-	TRBJ1-1	CASTGVQGLEDTEAFF	TGTGCCAGCACGGGGGTCCAGGGCCTGGAGGACACTGAAGCTTTCTTT
TRBV7-9	TRBD1	TRBJ1-1	CASSLFGTGSGVGAFF	TGTGCCAGCAGCTTATTCGGGACAGGATCGGGTGTGGGTGCTTTCTTT
TRBV9	-	TRBJ1-3	CASSVDPGGFSIRNTIYF	TGTGCCAGCAGCGTAGACCCGGGGGGTTTTTCGATTCGGAACACCATATATTTT
TRBV7-2	TRBD2	TRBJ2-7	CASSFLGGAYEQYF	TGTGCCAGCAGCTTTTTGGGGGGGGCCTACGAGCAGTACTTC
TRBV6-5	-	TRBJ2-1	CASSMDYYANEQFF	TGTGCCAGCAGTATGGACTATTACGCTAATGAGCAGTTCTTC
TRBV4-3	TRBD1	TRBJ1-3	CASSQDFGTGRRNTIYF	TGCGCCAGCAGCCAAGACTTTGGGACAGGGAGAAGAAACACCATATATTTT
TRBV19	-	TRBJ1-5	CASSIGVGGLGNQPQHF	TGTGCCAGTAGTATAGGGGTCGGGGGGCTTGGCAATCAGCCCCAGCATTTT
TRBV6-1	TRBD1	TRBJ2-1	CASSEGTGPYNEQFF	TGTGCCAGCAGTGAGGGGACAGGCCCCTACAATGAGCAGTTCTTC
TRBV6-4	-	TRBJ2-1	CASSRTQGRDEQFF	TGTGCCAGCAGTAGAACTCAGGGGCGCGATGAGCAGTTCTTC
TRBV7-8	TRBD1	TRBJ1-2	CASSPTGGIGYGYTF	TGTGCCAGCAGCCCCACAGGGGGCATAGGCTATGGCTACACCTTC
TRBV18	TRBD1	TRBJ2-2	CASSPPGQGSGELFF	TGTGCCAGCTCACCCCCGGGACAGGGGTCCGGGGAGCTGTTTTTT
TRBV29-1	TRBD1	TRBJ1-2	CSVEPGGYGYTF	TGCAGCGTTGAGCCAGGGGGCTATGGCTACACCTTC
TRBV6-5	TRBD1	TRBJ1-2	CASSYGTGDNYGYTF	TGTGCCAGCAGTTACGGGACAGGGGATAACTATGGCTACACCTTC
TRBV5-4	-	TRBJ1-6	CASSLLGELPVGNSPLHF	TGTGCCAGCAGCTTGTTAGGGGAACTGCCGGTGGGAAATTCACCCCTCCACTTT
TRBV7-8	TRBD1	TRBJ2-7	CASSIRDRGLEQYF	TGTGCCAGCAGCATCCGGGACAGGGGTCTGGAGCAGTACTTC
TRBV5-1	-	TRBJ2-7	CASSLAGTQNYEQYF	TGCGCCAGCAGCTTGGCCGGGACACAAAACTACGAGCAGTACTTC
TRBV6-5	-	TRBJ1-1	CASSYSTQGRAEAFF	TGTGCCAGCAGTTACTCGACCCAGGGAAGGGCTGAAGCTTTCTTT
TRBV6-1	-	TRBJ2-7	CASSRDIGEQYF	TGTGCCAGCAGCCGGGACATCGGCGAGCAGTACTTC
TRBV10-1	TRBD1	TRBJ1-5	CASCYRGEGATKQPQHF	TGCGCCAGCTGCTACAGGGGAGAAGGCGCCACAAAACAGCCCCAGCATTTT
TRBV6-1	-	TRBJ2-5	CASTWGEETQYF	TGTGCCAGCACCTGGGGGGAGGAGACCCAGTACTTC
TRBV6-6	TRBD2	TRBJ2-7	CASNQGLEFGEQYF	TGTGCCAGCAATCAGGGACTAGAATTCGGCGAGCAGTACTTC
TRBV6-5	-	TRBJ2-7	CASSYSPTGGDYEQYF	TGTGCCAGCAGTTACTCGCCGACAGGTGGTGACTACGAGCAGTACTTC
TRBV6-6	TRBD1	TRBJ1-5	CASKYRDRLDWPQHF	TGTGCCAGCAAGTACCGGGACAGGCTCGATTGGCCCCAGCATTTT
TRBV7-6	TRBD2	TRBJ2-7	CASSLGLAKYEQYF	TGTGCCAGCAGCTTAGGACTAGCCAAATACGAGCAGTACTTC
TRBV29-1	-	TRBJ1-2	CSVVQGPYGYTF	TGCAGCGTTGTACAGGGTCCGTATGGCTACACCTTC
TRBV4-1	-	TRBJ1-5	CASSRPGQNQPQHF	TGCGCCAGCAGCCGACCCGGACAGAATCAGCCCCAGCATTTT
TRBV5-6	-	TRBJ2-1	CASSLWGDEQFF	TGTGCCAGCAGCTTGTGGGGGGATGAGCAGTTCTTC
TRBV6-5	-	TRBJ2-5	CASSYQGGRAQETQYF	TGTGCCAGCAGTTACCAGGGGGGCCGGGCTCAGGAGACCCAGTACTTC
TRBV19	TRBD1	TRBJ2-7	CASKRGQGSYEQYF	TGTGCCAGTAAGAGGGGACAGGGGAGTTACGAGCAGTACTTC
TRBV29-1	TRBD2	TRBJ2-1	CSVSGGIYNEQFF	TGCAGCGTTTCGGGGGGGATCTACAATGAGCAGTTCTTC
TRBV28	-	TRBJ1-5	CASGPLDQPQHF	TGTGCCAGCGGCCCTTTGGATCAGCCCCAGCATTTT
TRBV5-5	-	TRBJ2-7	CASSLERFPSYEQYF	TGTGCCAGCAGCTTGGAGCGATTCCCCTCCTACGAGCAGTACTTC
TRBV25-1	TRBD1	TRBJ1-5	CASIPDREDQPQHF	TGTGCCAGCATCCCGGACAGGGAGGATCAGCCCCAGCATTTT
TRBV30	-	TRBJ1-1	CAWLRRAEAFF	TGTGCCTGGTTGCGGCGGGCTGAAGCTTTCTTT
TRBV4-1	TRBD1	TRBJ2-7	CASSQIFRTGDEQYF	TGCGCCAGCAGCCAAATCTTCCGGACAGGTGACGAGCAGTACTTC
TRBV10-3	TRBD1	TRBJ1-5	CAIGTGDSNQPQHF	TGTGCCATTGGGACAGGAGATAGCAATCAGCCCCAGCATTTT
TRBV4-2	-	TRBJ1-1	CASSQEYRANTEAFF	TGTGCCAGCAGCCAAGAGTACAGGGCGAACACTGAAGCTTTCTTT
TRBV27	-	TRBJ1-6	CASRRQPPSSYNSPLHF	TGTGCCAGCAGGCGACAGCCCCCGAGCTCCTATAATTCACCCCTCCACTTT